These 11 T cell receptor beta chains were all obtained from the same sample, sequenced in a study of blood T cell repertoires in COVID-19. Sequencing was performed with immunoSEQ multiplex PCR; in TCRdb, only in-frame clones are kept and a portion is missing. The data show about 240,000 clones, under 85% seen once. The specimen was peripheral blood. The receptor source for this set is a man aged 25-40 years who had recovered from COVID-19.

This clone was observed a few times. This chain joins TRBV5-4 and TRBJ2-5; a possible D gene is TRBD2 (5 bases). The germline V gene encodes CDR1 SGHNT and CDR2 YYREEE (reference sequence). This CDR3 has 15 residues. Trimming stripped 0 bases from V and 4 bases from J, with 13 bases between. As DNA, the CDR3 is TGTGCCAGCAGCTTGGCCCGCGCCGCGGGAGAGACCCAGTACTTC. Encoded protein: CASSLARAAGETQYF.

The chain couples TRBV19 to TRBJ2-7; tentatively, D is TRBD1 (6 bases). CDR1 and CDR2 from the germline V gene are LNHDA and SQIVND (reference sequence). This CDR3 spans 13 amino acids. With 9 bases removed from V and 3 bases from J, the gap between germline ends came to 15 bases. CDR3 sequence reads: CASRWDTYYEQYV. In nucleotides, the CDR3 is TGTGCCAGCCGTTGGGACACCTACTACGAGCAGTACGTC.

This chain connects TRBV7-9 to TRBJ2-3; D is ambiguous. The V gene's germline CDR1 is SEHNR and CDR2 FQNEAQ (reference sequence). V was pared by 5 bases and J by 6 bases, with 6 bases between. The CDR3 totals 11 residues. The CDR3 sequence: CASSPQDTQYF. Written as DNA, the CDR3 is TGTGCCAGCAGCCCCCAGGATACGCAGTATTTT.

The J gene is TRBJ1-6, the V gene TRBV2, with 11 bases that match TRBD1. J was trimmed by 9 bases and V by 11 bases; bases with no gene match: 6. This CDR3 is 13 amino acids long. Germline V CDR1 and CDR2: SNHLY, FYNNEI. The CDR3 DNA reads TGTGCCGGCGGGACAGGGGGTTCTTCACCCCTCCACTTT. Translated: CAGGTGGSSPLHF.

This clone has more than one count but fewer than ten. This chain joins TRBV9 and TRBJ2-7, with 7 nucleotides matching TRBD1. The V and J ends lost 0 bases and 3 bases, in that order; junction bases with no gene match: 18. The CDR3 runs to 19 residues. The germline gives CDR1 SGDLS, CDR2 YYNGEE. The CDR3 coding sequence is TGTGCCAGCAGCGTAGGAATAAGTTCGGGGACAGACATCATCTACGAGCAGTACTTC. This sequence encodes CASSVGISSGTDIIYEQYF.

J is TRBJ2-2 and V is TRBV14; 8 nucleotides agree with TRBD2. The CDR3 spans 16 residues. V trimming: 4 bases; J trimming: 5 bases; junction bases outside the gene matches: 9. The germline V gene has CDR1 SGHDN and CDR2 FVKESK. The CDR3: CASSPGLAVRTGELFF. CDR3 in DNA: TGTGCCAGCAGCCCCGGACTAGCAGTTAGGACCGGGGAGCTGTTTTTT.

The chain carries TRBV28 and TRBJ2-2, with a weak D call TRBD2 (5 bases). V lost 6 bases to trimming and J lost 5 bases, with 16 bases between them. The CDR3 loop spans 15 amino acids. Germline V gene lookup returns CDR1 MDHEN and CDR2 SYDVKM. The CDR3 nucleotides read TGTGCCAGCAGACCGGGAAAGGGTCGGACCGGGGAGCTGTTTTTT. Its translation: CASRPGKGRTGELFF.

The chain has TRBV2 and TRBJ1-1; D is ambiguous. This CDR3 is built from 16 residues. Germline V gene data show CDR1 as SNHLY and CDR2 as FYNNEI. The ends were cut back, 7 bases at V and 4 bases at J, with 22 bases in the middle. This CDR3 reads CASNLPSGGLVTEAFF. The CDR3 region has the DNA TGTGCCAGCAATCTCCCTTCGGGAGGGTTGGTCACTGAAGCTTTCTTT.

The chain couples TRBV9 to TRBJ2-2, with 9 positions matching TRBD2. The CDR3 totals 16 residues. Germline CDR1 and CDR2: SGDLS and YYNGEE. V trimming: 3 bases; J trimming: 5 bases; junction bases outside the gene matches: 8. The CDR3 DNA sequence: TGTGCCAGCAGCGCACGGACTAGCGCGGTAACCGGGGAGCTGTTTTTT. Protein sequence: CASSARTSAVTGELFF.

V and J are TRBV4-2 and TRBJ1-2, with D possibly being TRBD1 (6 bases). The V and J ends lost 0 bases and 5 bases respectively, with 7 bases between them. Germline V gene sequence: CDR1 LGHNA, CDR2 YNFKEQ. The CDR3 covers 13 residues. CDR3 protein: CASSQERGYGYTF. CDR3 DNA: TGTGCCAGCAGCCAAGAGAGGGGGTATGGCTACACCTTC.

This chain links TRBV11-1 with TRBJ2-2, with no clear D. The CDR3 is 13 residues long. The V gene's germline CDR1 is SGHAT and CDR2 FQDESV (reference sequence). With 4 bases removed from V and 6 bases from J, the gap between germline ends came to 9 bases. The CDR3 nucleotides are TGTGCCAGCAGCTCCCGAGTCTCCGGGGAGCTGTTTTTT. This gives the protein CASSSRVSGELFF.